Included here is one T cell receptor beta chain sequence, with context. This CDR3 is built from 15 residues. J gave up 4 bases and V 2 bases, and 6 bases lay outside the gene matches. CDR1 and CDR2 (germline): ENHRY, SYGVKD. The sample belongs to a study of blood T cell repertoires in COVID-19. Study in general: Sites across the United States, Italy and Spain contributed samples from acute and convalescent COVID-19.

Sequencing was performed with immunoSEQ multiplex PCR; in TCRdb, only in-frame clones are kept and a portion is missing. The sample carries about 290,000 clones, around 90% recorded once. The clonotype originates from a woman in her forties who had recovered from COVID-19. The chain carries TRBV10-3 and TRBJ2-3, with TRBD2 matching over 7 bases. What was sequenced was PBMCs or T cells enriched from blood (not recorded which). This chain's CDR3 is CAISETSDAADTQYF. The CDR3 DNA follows: TGTGCCATCAGTGAGACTAGCGATGCTGCAGATACGCAGTATTTT.